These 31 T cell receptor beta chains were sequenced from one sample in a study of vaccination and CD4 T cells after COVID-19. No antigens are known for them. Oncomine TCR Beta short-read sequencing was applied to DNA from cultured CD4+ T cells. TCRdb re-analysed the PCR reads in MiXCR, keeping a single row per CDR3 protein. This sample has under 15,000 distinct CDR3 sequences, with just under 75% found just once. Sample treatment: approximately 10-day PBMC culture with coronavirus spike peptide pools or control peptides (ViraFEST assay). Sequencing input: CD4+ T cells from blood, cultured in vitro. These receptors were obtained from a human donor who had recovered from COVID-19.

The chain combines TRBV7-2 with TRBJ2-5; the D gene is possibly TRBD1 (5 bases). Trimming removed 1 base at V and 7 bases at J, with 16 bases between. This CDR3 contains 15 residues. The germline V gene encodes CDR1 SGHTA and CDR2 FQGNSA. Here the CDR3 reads CASSLDKGRTGTQYF. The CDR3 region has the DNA TGTGCCAGCAGCTTAGACAAGGGGCGCACAGGGACCCAGTACTTC.

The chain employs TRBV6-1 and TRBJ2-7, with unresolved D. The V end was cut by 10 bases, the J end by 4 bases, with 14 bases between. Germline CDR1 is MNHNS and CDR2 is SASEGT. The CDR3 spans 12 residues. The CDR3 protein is CATSLFGYEQYF. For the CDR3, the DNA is TGTGCCACCTCCCTCTTTGGGTACGAGCAGTACTTC.

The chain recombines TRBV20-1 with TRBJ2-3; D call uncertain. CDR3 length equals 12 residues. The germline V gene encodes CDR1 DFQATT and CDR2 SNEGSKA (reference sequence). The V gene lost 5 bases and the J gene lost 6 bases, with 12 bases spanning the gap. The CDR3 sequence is CSAPDLGDTQYF. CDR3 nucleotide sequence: TGCAGTGCTCCGGATCTAGGGGATACGCAGTATTTT.

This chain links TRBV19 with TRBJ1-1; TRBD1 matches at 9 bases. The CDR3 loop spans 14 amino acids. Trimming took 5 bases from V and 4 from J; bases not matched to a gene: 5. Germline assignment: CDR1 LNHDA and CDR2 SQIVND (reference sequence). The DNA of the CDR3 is TGTGCCAGTAGTCCCCTGACAGGGGGCACTGAAGCTTTCTTT. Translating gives CASSPLTGGTEAFF.

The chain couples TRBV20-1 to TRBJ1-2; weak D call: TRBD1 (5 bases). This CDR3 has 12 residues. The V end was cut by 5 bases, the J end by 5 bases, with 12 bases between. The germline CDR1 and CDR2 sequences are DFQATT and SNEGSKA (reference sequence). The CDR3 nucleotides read TGCAGTGCTCAGGGCCCCCAGTATGGCTACACCTTC. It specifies CSAQGPQYGYTF.

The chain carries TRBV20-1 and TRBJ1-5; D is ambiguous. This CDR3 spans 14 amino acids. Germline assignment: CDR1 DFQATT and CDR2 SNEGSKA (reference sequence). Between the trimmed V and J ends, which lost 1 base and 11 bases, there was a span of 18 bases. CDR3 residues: CSARGLTRVMAQHF. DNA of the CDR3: TGCAGTGCTAGAGGGTTGACAAGGGTAATGGCCCAGCATTTT.

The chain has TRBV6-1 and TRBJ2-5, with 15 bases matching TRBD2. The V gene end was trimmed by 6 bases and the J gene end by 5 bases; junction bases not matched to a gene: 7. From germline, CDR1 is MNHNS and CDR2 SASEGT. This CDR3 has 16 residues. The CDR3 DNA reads TGTGCCAGCAGACTGGGACTAGCGGGAGGACGTGAGACCCAGTACTTC. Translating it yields CASRLGLAGGRETQYF.

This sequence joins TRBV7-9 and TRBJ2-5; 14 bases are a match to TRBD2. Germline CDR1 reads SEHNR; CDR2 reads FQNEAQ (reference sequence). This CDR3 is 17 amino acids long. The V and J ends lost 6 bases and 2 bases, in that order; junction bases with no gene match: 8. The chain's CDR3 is CASRLAGTSGRQETQYF. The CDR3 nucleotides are TGTGCCAGCAGACTGGCAGGGACTAGCGGGAGACAAGAGACCCAGTACTTC.

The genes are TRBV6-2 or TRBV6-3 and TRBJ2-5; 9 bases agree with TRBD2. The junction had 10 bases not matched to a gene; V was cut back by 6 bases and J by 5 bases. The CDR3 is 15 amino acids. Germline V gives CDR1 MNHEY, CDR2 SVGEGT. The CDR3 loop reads CASSIAGATHETQYF. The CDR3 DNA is TGTGCCAGCAGCATAGCGGGAGCCACACATGAGACCCAGTACTTC.

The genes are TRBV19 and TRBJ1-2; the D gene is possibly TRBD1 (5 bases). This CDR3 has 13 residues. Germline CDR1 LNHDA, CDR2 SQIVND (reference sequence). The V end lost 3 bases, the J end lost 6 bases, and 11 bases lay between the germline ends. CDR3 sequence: CASSMGRENGYTF. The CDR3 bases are TGTGCCAGTAGTATGGGCAGGGAGAATGGCTACACCTTC.

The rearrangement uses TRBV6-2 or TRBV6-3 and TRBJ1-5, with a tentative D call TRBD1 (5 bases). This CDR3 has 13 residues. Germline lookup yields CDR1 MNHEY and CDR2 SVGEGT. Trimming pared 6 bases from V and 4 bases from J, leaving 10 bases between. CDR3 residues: CASSSAGNQPQHF. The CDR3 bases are TGTGCCAGCAGCTCGGCAGGGAATCAGCCCCAGCATTTT.

DNA for the CDR3: TGTGCCAGCAGCCCATTAACCCTAATCCGGGACACCAAACGCCCAGCAGGCTACACCTTC. This codes for CASSPLTLIRDTKRPAGYTF. The rearrangement uses TRBV7-8 and TRBJ1-2; D is possibly TRBD1 (6 bases). Germline V CDR1 and CDR2: SGHVS, FQNEAQ. There are 20 residues in the CDR3. Trimming cost V 5 bases and J 8 bases, with 36 bases left between them.

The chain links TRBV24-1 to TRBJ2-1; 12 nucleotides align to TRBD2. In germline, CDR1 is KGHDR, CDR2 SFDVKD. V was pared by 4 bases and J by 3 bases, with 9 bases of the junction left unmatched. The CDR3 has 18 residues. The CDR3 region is CATSESMKGLAGYNEQFF. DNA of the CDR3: TGTGCCACCAGTGAGTCCATGAAGGGACTAGCGGGCTACAATGAGCAGTTCTTC.

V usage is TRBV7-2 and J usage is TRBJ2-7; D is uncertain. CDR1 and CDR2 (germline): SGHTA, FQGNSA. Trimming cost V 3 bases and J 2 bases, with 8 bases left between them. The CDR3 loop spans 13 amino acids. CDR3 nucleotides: TGTGCCAGCAGCTTCGAGCTCCCCTACGAGCAGTACTTC. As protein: CASSFELPYEQYF.

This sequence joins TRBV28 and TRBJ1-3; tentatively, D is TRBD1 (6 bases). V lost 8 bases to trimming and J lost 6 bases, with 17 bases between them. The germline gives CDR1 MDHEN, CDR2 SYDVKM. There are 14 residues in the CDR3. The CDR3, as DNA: TGTGCCAGCCGGGAGGGGGGATTGGAAAACACCATATATTTT. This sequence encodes CASREGGLENTIYF.

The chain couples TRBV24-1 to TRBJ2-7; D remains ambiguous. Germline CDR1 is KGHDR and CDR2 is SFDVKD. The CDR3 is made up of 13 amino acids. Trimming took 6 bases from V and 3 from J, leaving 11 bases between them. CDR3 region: CATSSRLGYEQYF. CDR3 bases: TGTGCCACCAGTAGCCGGTTGGGCTACGAGCAGTACTTC.

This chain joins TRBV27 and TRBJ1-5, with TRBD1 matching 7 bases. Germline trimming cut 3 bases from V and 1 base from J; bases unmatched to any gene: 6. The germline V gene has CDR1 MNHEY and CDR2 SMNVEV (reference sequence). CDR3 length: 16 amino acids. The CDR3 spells CASSFRRGPSNQPQHF. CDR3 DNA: TGTGCCAGCAGTTTTCGGAGGGGGCCGAGCAATCAGCCCCAGCATTTT.

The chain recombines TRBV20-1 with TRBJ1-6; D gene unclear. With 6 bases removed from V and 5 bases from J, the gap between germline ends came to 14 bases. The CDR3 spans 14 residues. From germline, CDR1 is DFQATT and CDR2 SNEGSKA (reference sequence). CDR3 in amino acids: CSAPTGRDNSPLHF. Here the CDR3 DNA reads TGCAGTGCCCCGACCGGACGGGATAATTCACCCCTCCACTTT.

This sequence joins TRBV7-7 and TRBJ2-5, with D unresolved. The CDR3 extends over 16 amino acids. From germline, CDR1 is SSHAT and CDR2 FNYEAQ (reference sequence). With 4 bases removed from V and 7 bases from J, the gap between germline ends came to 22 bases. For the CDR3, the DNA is TGTGCCAGCAGCTCCTCCCCACCCGGCCTCCCGGGGACCCAGTACTTC. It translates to CASSSSPPGLPGTQYF.

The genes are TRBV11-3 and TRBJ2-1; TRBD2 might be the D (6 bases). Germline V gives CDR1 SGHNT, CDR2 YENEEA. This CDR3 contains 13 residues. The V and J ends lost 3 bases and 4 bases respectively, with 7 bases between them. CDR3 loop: CASSFREYNEQFF. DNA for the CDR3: TGTGCCAGCAGCTTCCGGGAGTACAATGAGCAGTTCTTC.

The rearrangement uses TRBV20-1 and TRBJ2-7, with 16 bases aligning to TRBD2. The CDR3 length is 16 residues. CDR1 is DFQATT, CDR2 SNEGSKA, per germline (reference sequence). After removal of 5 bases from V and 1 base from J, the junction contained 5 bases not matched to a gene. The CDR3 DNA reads TGCAGTGCTTCCGGGACTAGCGGGAGGGAATCCTACGAGCAGTACTTC. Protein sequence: CSASGTSGRESYEQYF.

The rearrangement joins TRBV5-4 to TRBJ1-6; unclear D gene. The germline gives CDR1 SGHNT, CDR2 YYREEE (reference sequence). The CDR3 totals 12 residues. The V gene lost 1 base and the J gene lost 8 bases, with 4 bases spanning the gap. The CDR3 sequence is CASSLRDSPLHF. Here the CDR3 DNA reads TGTGCCAGCAGCTTGAGGGATTCACCCCTCCACTTT.

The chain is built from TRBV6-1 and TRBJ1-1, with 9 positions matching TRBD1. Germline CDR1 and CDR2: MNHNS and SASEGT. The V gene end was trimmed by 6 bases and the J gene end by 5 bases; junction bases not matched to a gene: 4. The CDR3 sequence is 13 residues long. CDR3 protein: CASRATGGTEAFF. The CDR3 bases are TGTGCCAGCAGGGCGACAGGGGGGACTGAAGCTTTCTTT.

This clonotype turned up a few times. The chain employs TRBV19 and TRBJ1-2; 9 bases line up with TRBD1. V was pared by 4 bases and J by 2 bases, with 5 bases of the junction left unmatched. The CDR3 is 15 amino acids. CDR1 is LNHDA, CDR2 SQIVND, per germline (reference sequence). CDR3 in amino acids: CASSSPGQGNYGYTF. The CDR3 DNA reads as TGTGCCAGTAGTAGCCCGGGACAGGGAAACTATGGCTACACCTTC.

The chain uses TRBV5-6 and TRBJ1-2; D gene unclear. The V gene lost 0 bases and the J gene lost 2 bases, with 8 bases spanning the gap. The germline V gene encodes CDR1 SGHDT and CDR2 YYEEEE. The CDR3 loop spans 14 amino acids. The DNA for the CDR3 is TGTGCCAGCAGCTTGGGGCGTCTGAACTATGGCTACACCTTC. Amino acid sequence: CASSLGRLNYGYTF.

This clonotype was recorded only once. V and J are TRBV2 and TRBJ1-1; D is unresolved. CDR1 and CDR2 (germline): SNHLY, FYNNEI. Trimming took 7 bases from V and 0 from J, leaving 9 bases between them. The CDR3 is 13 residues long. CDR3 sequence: CASTRNLNTEAFF. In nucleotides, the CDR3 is TGTGCCAGCACCCGAAACCTGAACACTGAAGCTTTCTTT.

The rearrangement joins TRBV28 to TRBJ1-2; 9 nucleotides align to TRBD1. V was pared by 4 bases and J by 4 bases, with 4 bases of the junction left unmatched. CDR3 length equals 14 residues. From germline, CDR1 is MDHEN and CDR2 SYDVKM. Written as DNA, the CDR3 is TGTGCCAGCAGTTGGGGACAGGGCGGCTATGGCTACACCTTC. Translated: CASSWGQGGYGYTF.

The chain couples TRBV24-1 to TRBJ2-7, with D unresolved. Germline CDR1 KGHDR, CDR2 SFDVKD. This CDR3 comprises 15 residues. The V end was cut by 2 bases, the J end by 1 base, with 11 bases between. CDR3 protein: CATSDSRGRSYEQYF. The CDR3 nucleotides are TGTGCCACCAGTGATTCCCGTGGGCGGTCCTACGAGCAGTACTTC.

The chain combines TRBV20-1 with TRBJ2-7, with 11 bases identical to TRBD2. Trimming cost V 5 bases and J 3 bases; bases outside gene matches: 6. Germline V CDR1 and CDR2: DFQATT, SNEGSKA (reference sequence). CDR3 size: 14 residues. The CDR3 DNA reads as TGCAGTGCTCAGACTAGCGGGACACTCTACGAGCAGTACTTC. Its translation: CSAQTSGTLYEQYF.

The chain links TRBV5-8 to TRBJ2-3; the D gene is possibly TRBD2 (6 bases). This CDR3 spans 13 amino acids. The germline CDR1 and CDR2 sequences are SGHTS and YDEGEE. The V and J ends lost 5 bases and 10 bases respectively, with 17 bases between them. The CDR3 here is CASSWERRGSQYF. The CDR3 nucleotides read TGTGCCAGCAGTTGGGAGCGGAGGGGTTCGCAGTATTTT.

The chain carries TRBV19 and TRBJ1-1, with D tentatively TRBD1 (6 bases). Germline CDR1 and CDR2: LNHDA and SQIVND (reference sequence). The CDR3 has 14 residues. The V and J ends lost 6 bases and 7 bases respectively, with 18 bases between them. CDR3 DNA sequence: TGTGCCAGTAGATTCAGGGGAACGGGTGTTGAAGCTTTCTTT. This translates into CASRFRGTGVEAFF.